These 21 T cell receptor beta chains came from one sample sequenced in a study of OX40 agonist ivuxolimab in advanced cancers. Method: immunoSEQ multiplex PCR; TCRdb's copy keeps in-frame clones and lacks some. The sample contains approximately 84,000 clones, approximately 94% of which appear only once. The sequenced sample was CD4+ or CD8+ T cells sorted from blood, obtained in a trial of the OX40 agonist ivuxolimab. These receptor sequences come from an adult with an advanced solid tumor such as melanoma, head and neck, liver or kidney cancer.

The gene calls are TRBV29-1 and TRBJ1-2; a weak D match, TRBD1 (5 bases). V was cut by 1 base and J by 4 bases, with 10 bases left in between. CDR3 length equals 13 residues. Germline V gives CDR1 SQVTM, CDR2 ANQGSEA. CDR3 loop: CSVEVTGTYGYTF. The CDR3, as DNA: TGCAGCGTTGAAGTCACCGGGACCTATGGCTACACCTTC.

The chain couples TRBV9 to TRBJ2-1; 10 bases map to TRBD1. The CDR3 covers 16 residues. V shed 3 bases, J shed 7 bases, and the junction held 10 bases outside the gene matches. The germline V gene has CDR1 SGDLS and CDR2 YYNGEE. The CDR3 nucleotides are TGTGCCAGCAGCGCCCCGACAGGGGGCGCCTGGAATGAGCAGTTCTTC. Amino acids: CASSAPTGGAWNEQFF. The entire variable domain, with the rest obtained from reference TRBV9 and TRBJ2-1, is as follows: DSGVTQTPKHLITATGQRVTLRCSPRSGDLSVYWYQQSLDQGLQFLIQYYNGEERAKGNILERFSAQQFPDLHSELNLSSLELGDSALYFCASSAPTGGAWNEQFFGPGTRLTVL.

The CDR3 DNA follows: TGTGCCAGCAGTTACACCGGGGAGCTGTTTTTT. Its translation: CASSYTGELFF. The chain is built from TRBV28 and TRBJ2-2; no firm D call. The CDR3 consists of 11 residues. V lost 4 bases and J lost 3, with 0 bases in between. CDR1 and CDR2 from the germline V gene are MDHEN and SYDVKM.

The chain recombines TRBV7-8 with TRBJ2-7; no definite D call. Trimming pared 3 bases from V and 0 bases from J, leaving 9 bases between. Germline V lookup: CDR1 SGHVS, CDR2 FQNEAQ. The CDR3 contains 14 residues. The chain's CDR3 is CASSLQLSSYEQYF. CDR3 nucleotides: TGTGCCAGCAGCTTGCAGCTTAGCTCCTACGAGCAGTACTTC.

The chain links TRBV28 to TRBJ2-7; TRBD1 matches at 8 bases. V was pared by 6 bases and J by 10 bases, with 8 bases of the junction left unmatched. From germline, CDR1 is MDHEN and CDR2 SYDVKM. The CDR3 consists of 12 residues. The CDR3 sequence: CASSPSDRVQYF. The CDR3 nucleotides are TGTGCCAGCAGCCCGTCGGACAGGGTACAGTACTTC.

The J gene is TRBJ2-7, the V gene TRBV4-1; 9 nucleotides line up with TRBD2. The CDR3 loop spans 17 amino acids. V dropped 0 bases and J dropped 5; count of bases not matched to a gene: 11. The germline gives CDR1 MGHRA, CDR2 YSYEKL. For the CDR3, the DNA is TGCGCCAGCAGCCAAGATGCCGGGGCGGGGGGGAAAAACGAGCAGTACTTC. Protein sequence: CASSQDAGAGGKNEQYF.

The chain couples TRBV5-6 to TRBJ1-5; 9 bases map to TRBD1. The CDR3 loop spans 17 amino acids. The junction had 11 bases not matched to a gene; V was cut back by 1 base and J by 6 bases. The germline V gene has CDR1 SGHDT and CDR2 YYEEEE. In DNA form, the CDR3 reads TGTGCCAGCAGCTTGCTGGTATCGACAGGGGGAGGTCAGCCCCAGCATTTT. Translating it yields CASSLLVSTGGGQPQHF.

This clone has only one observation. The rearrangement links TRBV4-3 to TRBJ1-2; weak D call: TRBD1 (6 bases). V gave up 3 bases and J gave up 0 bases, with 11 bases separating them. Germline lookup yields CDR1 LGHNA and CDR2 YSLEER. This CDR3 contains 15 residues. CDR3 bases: TGCGCCAGCAGCCAGATGACAGGTCCTAACTATGGCTACACCTTC. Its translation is CASSQMTGPNYGYTF.

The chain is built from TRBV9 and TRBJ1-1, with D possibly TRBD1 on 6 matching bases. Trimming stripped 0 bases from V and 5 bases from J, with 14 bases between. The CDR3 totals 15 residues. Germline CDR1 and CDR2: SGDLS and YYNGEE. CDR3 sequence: CASSVASRGGTEAFF. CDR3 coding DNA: TGTGCCAGCAGCGTAGCATCCAGGGGAGGGACTGAAGCTTTCTTT.

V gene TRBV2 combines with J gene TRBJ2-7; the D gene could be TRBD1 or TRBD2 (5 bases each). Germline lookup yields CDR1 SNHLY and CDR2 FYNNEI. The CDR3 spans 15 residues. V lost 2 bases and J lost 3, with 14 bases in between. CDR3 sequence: CASSENPGTYYEQYF. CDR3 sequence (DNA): TGTGCCAGCAGTGAAAACCCCGGGACCTACTACGAGCAGTACTTC.

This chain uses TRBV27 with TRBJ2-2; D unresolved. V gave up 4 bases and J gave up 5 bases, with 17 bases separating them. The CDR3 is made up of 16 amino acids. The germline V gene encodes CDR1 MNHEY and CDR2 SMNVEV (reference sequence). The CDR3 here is CASSSSSMGPTGELFF. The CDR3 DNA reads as TGTGCCAGCAGTTCTTCATCAATGGGTCCAACCGGGGAGCTGTTTTTT.

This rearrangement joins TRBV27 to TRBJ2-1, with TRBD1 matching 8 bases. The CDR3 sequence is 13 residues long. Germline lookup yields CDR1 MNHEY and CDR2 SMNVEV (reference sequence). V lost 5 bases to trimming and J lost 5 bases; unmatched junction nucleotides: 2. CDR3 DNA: TGTGCCAGCAGTCAGGGGGCTGACAATGAGCAGTTCTTC. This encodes CASSQGADNEQFF.

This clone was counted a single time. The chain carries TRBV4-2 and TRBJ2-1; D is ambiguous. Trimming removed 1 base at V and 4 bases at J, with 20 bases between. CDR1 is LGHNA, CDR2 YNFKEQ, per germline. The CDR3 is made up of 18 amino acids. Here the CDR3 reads CASSQGDSSSQLYNEQFF. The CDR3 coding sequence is TGTGCCAGCAGCCAAGGCGACTCGTCTTCCCAATTGTACAATGAGCAGTTCTTC.

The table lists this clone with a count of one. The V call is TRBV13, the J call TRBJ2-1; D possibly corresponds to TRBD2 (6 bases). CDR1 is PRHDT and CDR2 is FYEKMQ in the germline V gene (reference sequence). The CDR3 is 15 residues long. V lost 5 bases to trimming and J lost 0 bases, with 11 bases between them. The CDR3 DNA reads TGTGCCAGCAGCCCTCGACTAGACTCCTACAATGAGCAGTTCTTC. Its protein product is CASSPRLDSYNEQFF.

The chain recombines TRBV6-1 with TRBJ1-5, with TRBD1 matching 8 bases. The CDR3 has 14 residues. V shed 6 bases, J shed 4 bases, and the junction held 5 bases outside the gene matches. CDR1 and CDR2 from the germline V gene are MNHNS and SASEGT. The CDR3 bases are TGTGCCAGCAGGGACAGGGAATCGAATCAGCCCCAGCATTTT. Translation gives CASRDRESNQPQHF.

The CDR3 coding sequence is TGTGCCAGTAATAGACGAGGGAACACTGAAGCTTTCTTT. This translates into CASNRRGNTEAFF. The rearrangement links TRBV19 to TRBJ1-1, with D hard to call. CDR1 is LNHDA, CDR2 SQIVND, per germline (reference sequence). CDR3 length: 13 amino acids. The germline V and J ends were trimmed by 7 bases and 1 base, with 10 bases remaining between them.

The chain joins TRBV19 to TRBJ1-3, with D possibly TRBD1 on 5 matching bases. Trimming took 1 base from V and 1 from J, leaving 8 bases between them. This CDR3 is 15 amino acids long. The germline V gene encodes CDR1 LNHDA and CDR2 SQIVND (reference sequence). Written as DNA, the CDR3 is TGTGCCAGTAGTATAGGCCGGGGGTCTGGAAACACCATATATTTT. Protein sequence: CASSIGRGSGNTIYF.

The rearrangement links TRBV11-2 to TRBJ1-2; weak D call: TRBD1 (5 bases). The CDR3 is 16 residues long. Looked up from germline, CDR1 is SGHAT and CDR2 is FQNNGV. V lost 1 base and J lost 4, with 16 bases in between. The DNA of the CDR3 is TGTGCCAGCAGCTTAGCTGCAGGGAGGGAATTCTATGGCTACACCTTC. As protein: CASSLAAGREFYGYTF.

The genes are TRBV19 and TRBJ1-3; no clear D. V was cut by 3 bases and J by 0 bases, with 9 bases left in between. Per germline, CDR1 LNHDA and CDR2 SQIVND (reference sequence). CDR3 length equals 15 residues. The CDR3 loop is CASSIGRPSGNTIYF. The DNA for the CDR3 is TGTGCCAGTAGTATTGGGCGGCCCTCTGGAAACACCATATATTTT.

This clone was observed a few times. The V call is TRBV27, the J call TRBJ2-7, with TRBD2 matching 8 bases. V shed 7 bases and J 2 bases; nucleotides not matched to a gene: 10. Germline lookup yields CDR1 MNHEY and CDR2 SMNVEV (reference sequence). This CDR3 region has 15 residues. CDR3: CASNYGGGSPYEQYF. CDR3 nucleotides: TGTGCCAGCAATTACGGGGGGGGTAGTCCCTACGAGCAGTACTTC.

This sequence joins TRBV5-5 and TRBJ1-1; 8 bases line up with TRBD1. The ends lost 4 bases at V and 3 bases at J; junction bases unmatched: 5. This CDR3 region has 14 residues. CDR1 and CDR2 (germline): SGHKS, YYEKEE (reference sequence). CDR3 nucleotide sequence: TGTGCCAGCAGCCCTGGACAGGGAGACACTGAAGCTTTCTTT. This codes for CASSPGQGDTEAFF.